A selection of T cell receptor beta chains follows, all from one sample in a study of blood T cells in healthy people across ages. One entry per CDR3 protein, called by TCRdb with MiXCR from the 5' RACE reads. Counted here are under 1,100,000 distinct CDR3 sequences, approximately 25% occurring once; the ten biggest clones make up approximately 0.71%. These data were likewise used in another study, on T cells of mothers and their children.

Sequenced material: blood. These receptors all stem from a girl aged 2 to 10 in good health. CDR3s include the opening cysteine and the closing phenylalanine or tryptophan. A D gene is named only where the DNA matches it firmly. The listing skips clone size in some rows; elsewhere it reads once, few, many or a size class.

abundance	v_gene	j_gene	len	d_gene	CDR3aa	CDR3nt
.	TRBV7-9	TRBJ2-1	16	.	CASSLAVGLVSNEQFF	TGTGCCAGCAGCTTAGCGGTAGGGTTGGTTTCCAATGAGCAGTTCTTC
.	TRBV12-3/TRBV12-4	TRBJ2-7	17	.	CASSPTFGTGGHYEQYF	TGTGCCAGCAGTCCAACTTTCGGGACTGGCGGTCACTACGAGCAGTACTTC
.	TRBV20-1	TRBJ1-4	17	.	CSAPSNFDEATNEKLFF	TGCAGTGCTCCCTCTAACTTCGATGAGGCAACTAATGAAAAACTGTTTTTT
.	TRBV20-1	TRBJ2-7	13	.	CSARPIPPYEQYF	TGCAGTGCTAGGCCGATCCCTCCCTACGAGCAGTACTTC
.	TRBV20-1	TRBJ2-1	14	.	CSASREPAVNEQFF	TGCAGTGCTAGTCGGGAGCCGGCCGTTAATGAGCAGTTCTTC
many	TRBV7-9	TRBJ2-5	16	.	CASSSEADWEQETQYF	TGTGCCAGCAGCTCCGAGGCGGACTGGGAGCAAGAGACCCAGTACTTC
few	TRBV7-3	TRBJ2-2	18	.	CASSLKGSTAQNTGELFF	TGTGCCAGCAGCTTAAAGGGGTCGACCGCCCAGAATACCGGGGAGCTGTTTTTT
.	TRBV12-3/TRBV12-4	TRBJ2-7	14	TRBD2	CASTDAAGSPEQYF	TGTGCCAGCACTGACGCAGCGGGATCCCCCGAGCAGTACTTC
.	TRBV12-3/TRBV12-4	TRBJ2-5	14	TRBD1	CASTPTGGDKTQYF	TGTGCCAGCACCCCGACAGGGGGGGACAAGACCCAGTACTTC
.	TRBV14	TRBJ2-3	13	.	CASSQAGEDTQYF	TGTGCCAGCAGCCAAGCGGGGGAAGATACGCAGTATTTT
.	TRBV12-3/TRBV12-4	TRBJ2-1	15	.	CASSERRGPYNEQFF	TGTGCCAGCAGCGAGCGACGTGGCCCTTACAATGAGCAGTTCTTC
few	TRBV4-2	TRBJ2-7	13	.	CASSQALGYEQYF	TGTGCCAGCAGCCAAGCTTTGGGGTACGAGCAGTACTTC
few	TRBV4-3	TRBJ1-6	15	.	CASSQDRTENSPLHF	TGCGCCAGCAGCCAAGATCGGACAGAGAATTCACCCCTCCACTTT
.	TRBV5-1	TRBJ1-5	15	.	CASSSRNKGNQPQHF	TGCGCCAGCAGCTCAAGAAACAAAGGGAATCAGCCCCAGCATTTT
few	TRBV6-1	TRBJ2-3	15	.	CASKLASSSTDTQYF	TGTGCCAGCAAACTGGCTAGCTCGAGCACAGATACGCAGTATTTT
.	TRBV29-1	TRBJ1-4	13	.	CSVVAGGNEKLFF	TGCAGCGTTGTTGCTGGGGGGAATGAAAAACTGTTTTTT
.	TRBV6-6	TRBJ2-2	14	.	CASSWTPNTGELFF	TGTGCCAGCAGCTGGACCCCCAACACCGGGGAGCTGTTTTTT
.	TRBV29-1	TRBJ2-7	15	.	CSVVFPRLKRVEQYF	TGCAGCGTTGTGTTCCCGAGATTAAAAAGGGTCGAGCAGTACTTC
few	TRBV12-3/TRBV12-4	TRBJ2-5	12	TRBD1	CASRGQGEEQYF	TGTGCCAGCAGGGGACAGGGAGAAGAGCAGTACTTC
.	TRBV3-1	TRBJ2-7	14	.	CASSGLGGFYEQYF	TGTGCCAGCAGCGGCTTGGGGGGTTTCTACGAGCAGTACTTC
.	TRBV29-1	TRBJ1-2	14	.	CSVEGVGLSDGYTF	TGCAGCGTTGAAGGAGTGGGACTTTCGGATGGCTACACCTTC
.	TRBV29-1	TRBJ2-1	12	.	CSVERDAPEQFF	TGCAGCGTTGAACGGGACGCCCCTGAGCAGTTCTTC
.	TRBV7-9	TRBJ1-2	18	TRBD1	CASSLIRTGEPSNYGYTF	TGTGCCAGCAGCTTAATCAGGACAGGCGAGCCTTCTAACTATGGCTACACCTTC
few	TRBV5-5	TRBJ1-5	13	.	CASSLDSYLPQHF	TGTGCCAGCAGCTTGGACAGCTACCTGCCCCAGCATTTT
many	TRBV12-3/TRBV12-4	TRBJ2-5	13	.	CASSPTFQETQYF	TGTGCCAGCAGTCCGACGTTCCAAGAGACCCAGTACTTC
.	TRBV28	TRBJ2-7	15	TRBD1	CASSLIGQAFYEQYF	TGTGCCAGCAGTTTAATCGGACAGGCCTTCTACGAGCAGTACTTC
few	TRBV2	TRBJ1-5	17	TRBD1	CASSEARTGYSNQPQHF	TGTGCCAGCAGTGAAGCGCGGACAGGATATAGCAATCAGCCCCAGCATTTT
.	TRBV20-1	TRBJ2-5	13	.	CSARGTGAETQYF	TGCAGTGCTAGGGGCACGGGCGCGGAGACCCAGTACTTC
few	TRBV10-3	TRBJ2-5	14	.	CAISEGGGGETQYF	TGTGCCATCAGTGAGGGGGGAGGAGGAGAGACCCAGTACTTC
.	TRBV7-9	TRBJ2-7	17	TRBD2	CASSLGRLGTSVSEQYF	TGTGCCAGCAGCCTTGGGCGATTAGGGACTAGCGTTTCCGAGCAGTACTTC
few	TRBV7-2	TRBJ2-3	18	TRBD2	CASSLPLAGAPSPDTQYF	TGTGCCAGCAGCTTACCACTAGCGGGAGCCCCAAGTCCAGATACGCAGTATTTT
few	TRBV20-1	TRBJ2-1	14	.	CSAAGTRTYNEQFF	TGCAGTGCCGCCGGGACAAGGACCTACAATGAGCAGTTCTTC
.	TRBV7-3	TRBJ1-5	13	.	CASSLSWNQPQHF	TGTGCCAGCAGCTTGAGCTGGAATCAGCCCCAGCATTTT
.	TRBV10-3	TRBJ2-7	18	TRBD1	CAIRKSPYGQGGVYEQYF	TGTGCCATCAGGAAATCACCCTATGGACAGGGGGGGGTCTACGAGCAGTACTTC
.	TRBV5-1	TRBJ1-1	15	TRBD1	CASSRWTGANTEAFF	TGCGCCAGCAGCCGGTGGACAGGGGCTAACACTGAAGCTTTCTTT
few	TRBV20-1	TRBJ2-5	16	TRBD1	CSATTSRDSVRGTQYF	TGCAGTGCAACAACCTCCCGGGACAGCGTACGTGGGACCCAGTACTTC
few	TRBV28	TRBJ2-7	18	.	CASSQLGPSTGTSYEQYF	TGTGCCAGCAGCCAACTAGGGCCCTCGACAGGAACTTCCTACGAGCAGTACTTC
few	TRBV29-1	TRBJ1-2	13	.	CSVGPSPRGGYTF	TGCAGCGTTGGACCCAGCCCAAGGGGTGGCTACACCTTC
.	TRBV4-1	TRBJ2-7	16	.	CASSQHAPANSYEQYF	TGCGCCAGCAGCCAACACGCACCCGCGAACTCCTACGAGCAGTACTTC
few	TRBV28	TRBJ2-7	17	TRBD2	CAGGPSGREIRRSEQYF	TGTGCCGGAGGGCCTAGCGGGAGGGAAATCAGGCGGAGCGAGCAGTACTTC
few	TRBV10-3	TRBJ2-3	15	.	CATGATGLRTDTQYF	TGTGCCACGGGGGCTACAGGGCTACGCACAGATACGCAGTATTTT
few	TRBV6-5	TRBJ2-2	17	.	CASSYSSGTDNTGELFF	TGTGCCAGCAGTTACTCGAGCGGGACAGATAACACCGGGGAGCTGTTTTTT
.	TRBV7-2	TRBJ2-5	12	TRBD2	CASRYSGRALYF	TGTGCCAGCAGATATAGCGGGAGGGCCCTGTACTTC
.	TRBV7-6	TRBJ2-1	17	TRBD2	CAGSSHYAGTSINEQFF	TGTGCCGGCAGCTCCCATTACGCCGGGACTAGCATCAATGAGCAGTTCTTC
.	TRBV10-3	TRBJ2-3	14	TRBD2	CAISRLAGADTQYF	TGTGCCATCAGTCGACTAGCGGGAGCAGATACGCAGTATTTT
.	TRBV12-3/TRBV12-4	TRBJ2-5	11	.	CASSLGVYVYF	TGTGCCAGCAGTTTGGGAGTGTATGTGTACTTC
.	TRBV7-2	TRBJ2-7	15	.	CASSPTLGSVFEQYF	TGTGCCAGCAGCCCTACGCTGGGTTCCGTTTTCGAGCAGTACTTC
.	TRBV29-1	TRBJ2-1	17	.	CSVEESTEPYSYNEQFF	TGCAGCGTTGAAGAAAGTACAGAACCGTACTCCTACAATGAGCAGTTCTTC
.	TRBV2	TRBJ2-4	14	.	CASKGNVAKNIQYF	TGTGCCAGCAAGGGGAACGTAGCCAAAAACATTCAGTACTTC